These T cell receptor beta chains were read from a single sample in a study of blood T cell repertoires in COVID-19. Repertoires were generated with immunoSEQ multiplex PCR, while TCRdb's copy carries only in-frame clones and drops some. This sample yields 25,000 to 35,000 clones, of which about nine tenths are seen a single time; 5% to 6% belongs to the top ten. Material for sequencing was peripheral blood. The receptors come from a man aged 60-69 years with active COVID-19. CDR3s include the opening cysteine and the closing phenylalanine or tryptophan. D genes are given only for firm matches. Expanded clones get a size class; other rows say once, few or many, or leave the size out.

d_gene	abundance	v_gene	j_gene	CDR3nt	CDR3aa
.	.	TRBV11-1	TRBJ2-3	TGTGCCAGCAGCTTAGCGGGGGGTAGCACAGATACGCAGTATTTT	CASSLAGGSTDTQYF
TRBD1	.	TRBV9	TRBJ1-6	TGTGCCAGCAGCGTAACAGGGGGCACTTCACCCCTCCACTTT	CASSVTGGTSPLHF
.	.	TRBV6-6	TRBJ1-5	TGTGCCAGCAGTTACTCGGCCCTTGAGCCCCAGCATTTT	CASSYSALEPQHF
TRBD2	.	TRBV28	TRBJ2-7	TGTGCCAGCAGTAGGACTAGCGGGGGAGATTACGAGCAGTACTTC	CASSRTSGGDYEQYF
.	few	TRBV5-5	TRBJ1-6	TGTGCCAGCAGCTTGGATTCGTACAGTTACTTTTCACCCCTCCACTTT	CASSLDSYSYFSPLHF
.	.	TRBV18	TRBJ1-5	TGTGCCAGCTCACCACCCAGTCAGCCCCAGCATTTT	CASSPPSQPQHF
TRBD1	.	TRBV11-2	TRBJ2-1	TGTGCCAGCAGCTTAGATGGGACAGGCGGCTCCTACAATGAGCAGTTCTTC	CASSLDGTGGSYNEQFF
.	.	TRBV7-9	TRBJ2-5	TGTGCCAGCAGGCTTGAGGAGACCCAGTACTTC	CASRLEETQYF
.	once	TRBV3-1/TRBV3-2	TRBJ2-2	TGTGCCAGCAGCCAAGAGACGGGCGGGGAGCTGTTTTTT	CASSQETGGELFF
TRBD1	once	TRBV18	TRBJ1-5	TGTGCCAGCTCACCAGCCAGGGGGCCCAATCAGCCCCAGCATTTT	CASSPARGPNQPQHF
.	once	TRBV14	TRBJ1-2	TGTGCCAGCAGCCAAATCCACAGGGTCACTGACTATGGCTACACCTTC	CASSQIHRVTDYGYTF
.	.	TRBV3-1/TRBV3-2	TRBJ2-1	TGTGCCAGCAGTCGTTTTTCGGGGAGTCCCTACAATGAGCAGTTCTTC	CASSRFSGSPYNEQFF
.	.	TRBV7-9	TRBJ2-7	TGTGCCAGCAGCTTAGGTGGGGCGGAGTGGAAGGACGAGCAGTACTTC	CASSLGGAEWKDEQYF
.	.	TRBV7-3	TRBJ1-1	TGTGCCAGCAGCTCACAAGCACAGGGATATGCAGTCTCTGAAGCTTTCTTT	CASSSQAQGYAVSEAFF
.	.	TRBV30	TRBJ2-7	TGTGCCTGGAGTTTAAACTACGAGCAGTACTTC	CAWSLNYEQYF
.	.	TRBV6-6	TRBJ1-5	TGTGCCAGCAGGACAGCGGGCCGGGCATGGCCCCAGCATTTT	CASRTAGRAWPQHF
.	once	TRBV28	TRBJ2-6	TGTGCCAGCAGTTTCGGGGTAGTAGGGGCCAACGTCCTGACTTTC	CASSFGVVGANVLTF
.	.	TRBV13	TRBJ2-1	TGTGCCAGCAGCCCCCGCTCCGCCGGCTCCTACAATGAGCAGTTCTTC	CASSPRSAGSYNEQFF
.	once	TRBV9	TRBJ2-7	TGTGCCAGCAGCGTAGCTCCTAGCGTTGCCTACGAGCAGTACTTC	CASSVAPSVAYEQYF
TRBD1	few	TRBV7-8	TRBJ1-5	TGTGCCAGCAAAAACAGGGGGAGCAATCAGCCCCAGCATTTT	CASKNRGSNQPQHF
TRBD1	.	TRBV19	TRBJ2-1	TGTGCCAGTAGTATGGACAGGGACTTTCTAAATAGGTACAATGAGCAGTTCTTC	CASSMDRDFLNRYNEQFF
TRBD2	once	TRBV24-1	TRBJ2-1	TGTGCCACCAGTGATGGCGGGGGGAGCTCCTACAATGAGCAGTTCTTC	CATSDGGGSSYNEQFF
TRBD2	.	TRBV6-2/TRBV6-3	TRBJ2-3	TGTGCCAGCAGTTACTCTCGGGCGGGGGGCACAGATACGCAGTATTTT	CASSYSRAGGTDTQYF
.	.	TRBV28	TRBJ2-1	TGTGCCAGCAGTTTCCAGGGGAACGTTCGAAATGAGCAGTTCTTC	CASSFQGNVRNEQFF
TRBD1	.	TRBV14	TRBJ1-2	TGTGCCAGCAGCCAGCCCGGGACAGACTATGGCTACACCTTC	CASSQPGTDYGYTF
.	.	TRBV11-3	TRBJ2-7	TGTGCCAGCAGCTTAGATCAGGGGTTCGAGCAGTACTTC	CASSLDQGFEQYF
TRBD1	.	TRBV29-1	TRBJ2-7	TGCAGCGTTGAAGACAGGGGGTCCTACGAGCAGTACTTC	CSVEDRGSYEQYF
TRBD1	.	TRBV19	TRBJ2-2	TGTGCCAGTAGTATAATTCGTTCAGGGGGCAACACCGGGGAGCTGTTTTTT	CASSIIRSGGNTGELFF
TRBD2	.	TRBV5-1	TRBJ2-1	TGCGCCAGCAGCCCACGGGGGGCGGGGGGCCTCTACGAGCAGTTCTTC	CASSPRGAGGLYEQFF
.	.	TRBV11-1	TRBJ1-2	TGTGCCAGCAGCTTTGGGCAGGGTCCCTATGGCTACACCTTC	CASSFGQGPYGYTF
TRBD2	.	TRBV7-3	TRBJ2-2	TGTGCCAGCAGCTTATCGGGGGGCACCGGGGAGCTGTTTTTT	CASSLSGGTGELFF
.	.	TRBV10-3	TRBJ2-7	TGTGCCATCAGTGATTCCGACGAGCAGTACTTC	CAISDSDEQYF
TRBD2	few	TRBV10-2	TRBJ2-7	TGCGCCAGCAGTGAGATCCTAGCGGGGGGTAGGTACGAGCAGTACTTC	CASSEILAGGRYEQYF
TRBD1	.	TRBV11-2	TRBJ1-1	TGTGCCAGCAGCCTTATAGTCACAAGACGAGGACAGGGGACTGAAGCTTTCTTT	CASSLIVTRRGQGTEAFF
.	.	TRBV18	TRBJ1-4	TGTGCCAGCTCACCACCAGGGGCCCGGTCAACCCTAATTTTTGAAAAACTGTTTTTT	CASSPPGARSTLIFEKLFF
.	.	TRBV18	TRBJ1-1	TGTGCCAGCTCACCACGTCAACAGGCGACGGCTGAAGCTTTCTTT	CASSPRQQATAEAFF
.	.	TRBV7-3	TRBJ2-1	TGTGCCAGCAGCCGAATGGTCTATTCGGACAATGAGCAGTTCTTC	CASSRMVYSDNEQFF
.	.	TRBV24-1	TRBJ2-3	TGTGCCACCAGTGACCTACAGGGCCTCACGGGGACAGATACGCAGTATTTT	CATSDLQGLTGTDTQYF
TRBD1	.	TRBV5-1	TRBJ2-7	TGCGCCAGCAGCATGGGACAGGCGGCGATCTACGAGCAGTACTTC	CASSMGQAAIYEQYF
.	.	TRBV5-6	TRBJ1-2	TGTGCCAGCAGCTTGCCCGGGTCCCCTCAGGAGGGCTATGGCTACACCTTC	CASSLPGSPQEGYGYTF
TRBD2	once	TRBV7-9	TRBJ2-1	TGTGCCAGCAGCTTAGGGACTAGCTTCTACAATGAGCAGTTCTTC	CASSLGTSFYNEQFF
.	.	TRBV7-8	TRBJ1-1	TGTGCCAGCAGCTCACTAAGTTCGGTGGTGAGGAGCACTGAAGCTTTCTTT	CASSSLSSVVRSTEAFF
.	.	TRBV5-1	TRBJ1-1	TGCGCCAGCAGCTTGTCGGGGTCCGTAGGGAACACTGAAGCTTTCTTT	CASSLSGSVGNTEAFF
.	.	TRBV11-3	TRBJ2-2	TGTGCCAGCAGCTTCGTAAACACCGGGGAGCTGTTTTTT	CASSFVNTGELFF
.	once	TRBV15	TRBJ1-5	TGTGCCACCAGCAGAGACGGAAACAGTTTCCGGCATTTT	CATSRDGNSFRHF
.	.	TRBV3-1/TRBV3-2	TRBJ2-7	TGTGCCAGCAGCCAGGGACTGTCTTCGGGCGAGCAGTACTTC	CASSQGLSSGEQYF
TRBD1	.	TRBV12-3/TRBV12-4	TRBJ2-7	TGTGCCAGCAGCCAGGGGGTCTCCTACGAGCAGTACTTC	CASSQGVSYEQYF
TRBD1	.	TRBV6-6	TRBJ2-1	TGTGCCAGCAGTTCCCCCCCCGGGACAGGGAGGAATGAGCAGTTCTTC	CASSSPPGTGRNEQFF
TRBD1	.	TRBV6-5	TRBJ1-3	TGTGCCAGCAGTGACTCGACAGGGTCTGGAAACACCATATATTTT	CASSDSTGSGNTIYF
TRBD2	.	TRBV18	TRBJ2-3	TGTGCCAGCTCACCACCGAGAGCGGGGCAAAGCACAGATACGCAGTATTTT	CASSPPRAGQSTDTQYF
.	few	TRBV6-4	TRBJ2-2	TGTGCCAGCAGTGTGGCCGGGGGGAACACCGGGGAGCTGTTTTTT	CASSVAGGNTGELFF
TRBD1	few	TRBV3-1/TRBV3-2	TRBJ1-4	TGTGCCAGCAGCCGGACGGGACAGGGTGATGAAAAACTGTTTTTT	CASSRTGQGDEKLFF
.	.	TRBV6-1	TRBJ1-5	TGTGCCAGCAGTGAAAATTGGGGAGTCGGTCAGCCCCAGCATTTT	CASSENWGVGQPQHF
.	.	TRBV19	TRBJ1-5	TGTGCCAGTAGTATGAGCAGGCAGCCCCAGCATTTT	CASSMSRQPQHF
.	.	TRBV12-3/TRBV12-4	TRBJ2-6	TGTGCCAGCACCACTGGGGCCAACGTCCTGACTTTC	CASTTGANVLTF
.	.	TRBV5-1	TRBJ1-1	TGCGCCAGCAGCTTGGGGGGCAAGGGCACTGAAGCTTTCTTT	CASSLGGKGTEAFF
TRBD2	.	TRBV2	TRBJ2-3	TGTGCCAGCGGCGCAGCGGGGGTTAGCACAGATACGCAGTATTTT	CASGAAGVSTDTQYF
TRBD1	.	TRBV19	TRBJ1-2	TGTGCCAGTAGTCCCCAGGGGGCTGGGTATGGCTACACCTTC	CASSPQGAGYGYTF